This TCR beta chain is drawn from a study of blood T cell repertoires in COVID-19. Study in general: Acute and convalescent COVID-19 specimens originated in the United States, Italy and Spain. Sample material is recorded as cDNA or gDNA derived from T cells, B-cell-depleted T cells, or PBMCs.

Using immunoSEQ multiplex PCR, the repertoire was profiled, and TCRdb retains in-frame clones only, with some absent. The table shows 56,000 or so clones, with 80% to 90% occurring only once. While infection was still active, Seattle patients were enrolled and then followed longitudinally. Germline assignment: CDR1 ENHRY and CDR2 SYGVKD. Trimming left V 4 bases short and J 1 base short, with 13 bases between. The CDR3 loop spans 15 amino acids. V and J are TRBV10-3 and TRBJ1-1; no clear D gene. The sample consisted of peripheral blood. This sequence originates from a woman aged 55-70 years with COVID-19, enrolled during active disease. The CDR3 here is CAISVFGEGNTEAFF. The CDR3 DNA reads TGTGCCATCAGTGTCTTTGGGGAGGGGAACACTGAAGCTTTCTTT.